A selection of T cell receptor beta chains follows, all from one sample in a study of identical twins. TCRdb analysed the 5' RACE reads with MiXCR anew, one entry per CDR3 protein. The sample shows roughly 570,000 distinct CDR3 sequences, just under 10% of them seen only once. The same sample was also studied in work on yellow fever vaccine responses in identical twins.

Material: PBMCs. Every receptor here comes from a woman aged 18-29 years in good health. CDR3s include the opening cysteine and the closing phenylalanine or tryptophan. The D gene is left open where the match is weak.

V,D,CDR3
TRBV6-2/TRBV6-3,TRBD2,CASRRRGRADTQYF
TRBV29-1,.,CSVYRGYNEQFF
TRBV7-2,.,CAKNIQYF
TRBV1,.,CTSGSGGQETQYF
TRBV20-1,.,CSARESGGEQYF
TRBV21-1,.,CASSKAPGTQSYEQYF
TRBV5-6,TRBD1,CASSLDRDRGQYF
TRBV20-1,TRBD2,CSATSGLEKYF
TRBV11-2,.,CASSLTGFGHEQYF
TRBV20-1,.,CSARLPSGRAYRGGNEQFF
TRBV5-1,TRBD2,CASSLMAGTTYEQYF
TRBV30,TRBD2,CAWTVGGSDTQYF
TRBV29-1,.,CSVPPGQPNEQFF
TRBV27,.,CASSFKESRNIQYF
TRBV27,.,CASSFLSRGRDSPLHF
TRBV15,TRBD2,CATSREVLAGGVHEQFF
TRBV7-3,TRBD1,CASSKQGGPDTQYF
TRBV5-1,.,CASSLVAWGNTQYF
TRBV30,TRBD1,CAFWAGGLYEQYF
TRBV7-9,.,CASSSTAGASGEQFF
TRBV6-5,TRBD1,CASSYRTGTHGYTF
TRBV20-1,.,CSARDFRQGVEKLFF
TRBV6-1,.,CASTIGQNFYNEQFF
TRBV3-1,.,CASSQGRGLAFF
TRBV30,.,CAWSVWVAADQFF
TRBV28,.,CASSPIRRGDEQYF
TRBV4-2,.,CASSLASSGNTIYF
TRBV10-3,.,CATNWGSNEKLFF
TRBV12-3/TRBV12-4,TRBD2,CASSLILAGMETQYF
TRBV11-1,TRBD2,CASSSLLAGDLSGANVLTF
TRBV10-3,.,CAINTGSGTDTQYF
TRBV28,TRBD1,CASSVPGQGTYEQYF
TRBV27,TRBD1,CASSFYGQGAYEQYF
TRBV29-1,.,CSHGGGYGYTF
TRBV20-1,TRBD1,CSARDVAQGADTGELFF
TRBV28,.,CASSSGLGGPGNEQFF
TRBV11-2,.,CASSVGTYNEQFF
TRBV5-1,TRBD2,CASSLAGGPGANVLTF
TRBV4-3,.,CASSQTPGSVTEAFF
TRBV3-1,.,CASSQLTSEQYF
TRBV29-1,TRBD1,CSVAQGNEKLFF
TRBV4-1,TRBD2,CASTRGGPIKTQYF
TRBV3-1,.,CASSQLQGTPSSYNEQFF
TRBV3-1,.,CASSRHSDGLVRGANVLTF
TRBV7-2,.,CASSWGSYNEQFF
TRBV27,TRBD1,CASSHTTGVTLDEQYF
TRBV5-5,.,CASSEGVTHSYEQYF
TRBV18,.,CASSLETGSREQFF
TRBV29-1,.,CSVFREGLSTEAFF
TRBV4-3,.,CASSPKITQGREQYF
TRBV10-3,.,CAISDGSQETQYF